Listed below are T cell receptor beta chains from one sample, sequenced in a study of CD8 T cells in Susac syndrome. TCRdb re-analysed the immunoSEQ multiplex PCR reads in MiXCR, keeping a single row per CDR3 protein. Among about 140,000 distinct CDR3 sequences listed, 94% were seen once. Input material: CD8+ T cells from PBMCs. The receptors were gathered from a human donor in good health. CDR3s include the opening cysteine and the closing phenylalanine or tryptophan. A D gene is named only where the DNA matches it firmly. Size is omitted from some rows. Given values are once, few, many or a class for expanded clones.

v_gene	abundance	j_gene	d_gene	CDR3nt	CDR3aa
TRBV6-2/TRBV6-3	.	TRBJ2-1	TRBD2	TGTGCCAGCAGTTACTCAGGGACTAGCGGGACCCTTGAGCAGTTCTTC	CASSYSGTSGTLEQFF
TRBV20-1	.	TRBJ2-3	.	TGCAGTGCCCCCAGATCGACAGATACGCAGTATTTT	CSAPRSTDTQYF
TRBV28	.	TRBJ2-7	.	TGTGCCAGCACGTTAACAGGGACCTACGAGCAGTACTTC	CASTLTGTYEQYF
TRBV6-5	.	TRBJ2-3	.	TGTGCCAGCAGTTACTCTGGGGTGGGGAGGCCAGATACGCAGTATTTT	CASSYSGVGRPDTQYF
TRBV20-1	.	TRBJ2-1	TRBD2	TGCAGTGCTAGATTAGCGGGAGGAGGGTATGAGCAGTTCTTC	CSARLAGGGYEQFF
TRBV20-1	.	TRBJ2-1	.	TGCAGTGCGCCTGACTACCTCCAACCCAATGAGCAGTTCTTC	CSAPDYLQPNEQFF
TRBV20-1	.	TRBJ1-2	.	TGCAGTGCTAGTACGTTGGGGGCTTATGGCTACACCTTC	CSASTLGAYGYTF
TRBV12-3/TRBV12-4	.	TRBJ2-7	TRBD2	TGTGCCAGCAGTCCCGGGGGGGACGAGCAGTACTTC	CASSPGGDEQYF
TRBV7-9	.	TRBJ2-7	.	TGTGCCAGCAGCTTAGGCTACTTCCCCTACGAGCAGTACTTC	CASSLGYFPYEQYF
TRBV6-5	.	TRBJ2-1	.	TGTGCCAGCAGTACTTACCGAGGACAGTATAGAGATGAGCAGTTCTTC	CASSTYRGQYRDEQFF
TRBV30	.	TRBJ2-5	.	TGTGCCTGGAGATGGGGGAGAGGAGAGACCCAGTACTTC	CAWRWGRGETQYF
TRBV29-1	.	TRBJ2-7	.	TGCAGCATGAAGGACGGGGCCTCCTACGAGCAGTACTTC	CSMKDGASYEQYF
TRBV9	.	TRBJ2-7	TRBD1	TGTGCCAGCAGCGTAGAAACAGGGGGCGGCTACGAGCAGTACTTC	CASSVETGGGYEQYF
TRBV20-1	.	TRBJ2-1	.	TGCAGTGCTCGGGCAGTCTCCTACAATGAGCAGTTCTTC	CSARAVSYNEQFF
TRBV27	few	TRBJ1-1	.	TGTGCCAGTAGTAGTGGAAACACTGAAGCTTTCTTT	CASSSGNTEAFF
TRBV7-3	.	TRBJ2-1	TRBD2	TGTGCCAGCAGCTTAGGGGCGGGAGATCCGTTCTTC	CASSLGAGDPFF
TRBV29-1	.	TRBJ2-2	.	TGCAGCGTTTTATTTTTACAGAACACCGGGGAGCTGTTTTTT	CSVLFLQNTGELFF
TRBV5-6	.	TRBJ2-7	TRBD2	TGTGCCAGCAGCTCACCTAGCGGGAGGGGCTACGAGCAGTACTTC	CASSSPSGRGYEQYF
TRBV29-1	.	TRBJ2-7	.	TGCAGCGTTGTCAGGATTTCCGGCGAGCAGTACTTC	CSVVRISGEQYF
TRBV29-1	.	TRBJ2-7	.	TGCAGCGTTGAACGGCTAGCGATTACCTACGAGCAGTACTTC	CSVERLAITYEQYF
TRBV13	.	TRBJ2-7	.	TGTGCCAGCAGAGTAAGTGGGGACGAGCAGTACTTC	CASRVSGDEQYF
TRBV29-1	.	TRBJ1-1	.	TGCAGCGTTGTGGGGGGGGTCAACCTAATTGGAGCTTTCTTT	CSVVGGVNLIGAFF
TRBV2	.	TRBJ2-3	.	TGTGCCAGCAGACCGGAAATCGGAACAGATACGCAGTATTTT	CASRPEIGTDTQYF
TRBV7-8	.	TRBJ2-2	TRBD1	TGTGCCAGCAGGTCCCCAGGGGGCACCGGGGAGCTGTTTTTT	CASRSPGGTGELFF
TRBV28	.	TRBJ1-1	.	TGTGCCAGCAGTTTATGGGCTGAAGACACTGAAGCTTTCTTT	CASSLWAEDTEAFF
TRBV4-2	.	TRBJ2-4	.	TGTGCCAGCAGCCCTACCCCGGGGGCGATAGACATTCAGTACTTC	CASSPTPGAIDIQYF
TRBV7-9	.	TRBJ2-5	.	TGTGCCAGCAGCGTCCGGGACATCCAAGAGACCCAGTACTTC	CASSVRDIQETQYF
TRBV2	once	TRBJ1-4	.	TGTGCCAGCAGCCTGACGGACCGCCGAAATGAAAAACTGTTTTTT	CASSLTDRRNEKLFF
TRBV27	.	TRBJ2-7	TRBD1	TGTGCCAGCAGCAGACAGGGAACCGGGGAGCAGTACTTC	CASSRQGTGEQYF
TRBV30	.	TRBJ1-1	.	TGTGCCTGGAGCCCCGGAGGGGGCACTGAAGCTTTCTTT	CAWSPGGGTEAFF
TRBV2	.	TRBJ2-7	.	TGTGCCAGCACGCGGGGCAGGGGCTCCTACGAGCAGTACTTC	CASTRGRGSYEQYF
TRBV6-5	.	TRBJ2-1	TRBD1	TGTGCCAGCAGTCAGGGGGTGGATGAGCAGTTCTTC	CASSQGVDEQFF
TRBV30	.	TRBJ1-1	.	TGTGCCTGGAGAGTGGGGAACACTGAAGCTTTCTTT	CAWRVGNTEAFF
TRBV9	.	TRBJ2-3	TRBD2	TGTGCCAGCAGCGCCCTACTTAGCGGGAGGGAGGGAGATACGCAGTATTTT	CASSALLSGREGDTQYF
TRBV24-1	.	TRBJ2-5	.	TGTGCCACCAGTGATTTGCGACAGAACAAAGAGACCCAGTACTTC	CATSDLRQNKETQYF
TRBV9	.	TRBJ2-7	TRBD2	TGTGCCAGCAGCGGGACTAGCGGGATGGGCGAGCAGTACTTC	CASSGTSGMGEQYF
TRBV20-1	.	TRBJ2-7	.	TGCAGTGCTCTGACAGACAGACTCTACGAGCAGTACTTC	CSALTDRLYEQYF
TRBV25-1	.	TRBJ1-2	TRBD1	TGTGCCAGCAGTGAATGGGGACAGGACAACTATGGCTACACCTTC	CASSEWGQDNYGYTF
TRBV12-3/TRBV12-4	once	TRBJ2-6	TRBD2	TGTGCCAGCAGTTCTCCGACTAGCGGGAAGGGTGGGGCCAACGTCCTGACTTTC	CASSSPTSGKGGANVLTF